Below are 8 T cell receptor beta chains sequenced from a single sample in a study of HIV-infected patients and healthy controls (dated by TCRdb to the mid-2010s). The study collected follow-up blood from HIV-infected patients roughly three months, about 14 weeks, after antiretroviral therapy began. Since whole blood was used without any cell fractionation, the repertoire reflected all peripheral T cells in unsorted form. The library came from 5' RACE. Reads for this sample came from an Illumina MiSeq. Reverse transcription of about 510 ng RNA was performed with SuperScript III using primers directed against the alpha and beta constant regions. Separate alpha and beta chain libraries were made by chain-specific third strand synthesis with multiplexing indices. The raw public data were reprocessed by TCRdb itself: fastp quality trimming at Q25, MiXCR clonotype calling, in-frame beta chains only. Rows with one shared CDR3 protein collapse into an entry with the most common genes and DNA. Present in this sample are some 6,100 distinct CDR3 sequences, 7.4% of which were seen just once. Of the sample, around a sixth is held by the ten largest clones.

This sample comprised blood, obtained during antiretroviral therapy. These receptors came from an adult with HIV infection.

By share, this clonotype counts as medium-sized. The chain recombines TRBV20-1 with TRBJ2-1; 9 bases line up with TRBD2. Germline assignment: CDR1 DFQATT and CDR2 SNEGSKA (reference sequence). This CDR3 has 15 amino acids. J gave up 12 bases and V 0 bases, and 12 bases lay outside the gene matches. CDR3 sequence (DNA): TGCAGTGCTAGAGATTACGGCGGGGGGGATTTGGCGCAGTTCTTC. It yields the protein CSARDYGGGDLAQFF.

This clonotype was seen many times. This chain links TRBV5-6 with TRBJ2-1; the match to TRBD2 covers 8 bases. V shed 3 bases and J 4 bases; nucleotides not matched to a gene: 6. Germline CDR1 is SGHDT and CDR2 is YYEEEE. CDR3 length equals 15 residues. CDR3 DNA: TGTGCCAGCAGCTATACTAGCGGTCTTTACAATGAGCAGTTCTTC. Its protein is CASSYTSGLYNEQFF.

This clonotype is categorized as large (0.1 to 1%). The rearrangement joins TRBV29-1 to TRBJ1-1, with a tentative D call TRBD1 (6 bases). Deletions cut 7 bases from V and 4 bases from J, with 16 bases between. In germline, CDR1 is SQVTM, CDR2 ANQGSEA. CDR3 length: 13 residues. CDR3 nucleotides: TGCAGCGGAAACTCCGGGGGGCGCACTGAAGCTTTCTTT. It yields the protein CSGNSGGRTEAFF. The variable domain in full, completed from reference TRBV29-1 and TRBJ1-1, reads SAVISQKPSRDICQRGTSLTIQCQVDSQVTMMFWYRQQPGQSLTLIATANQGSEATYESGFVIDKFPISRPNLTFSTLTVSNMSPEDSSIYLCSGNSGGRTEAFFGQGTRLTVV.

This clonotype showed up many times. The chain combines TRBV7-8 with TRBJ2-7, with no clear D. The V and J ends lost 5 bases and 4 bases respectively, with 9 bases between them. The germline V gene has CDR1 SGHVS and CDR2 FQNEAQ. The CDR3 has 12 amino acids. DNA of the CDR3: TGTGCCAGCAGCCTCCTTGGATACGAGCAGTACTTC. Translated, it gives CASSLLGYEQYF.

This clonotype is judged medium-sized. The V and J genes are TRBV5-1 and TRBJ1-1; 8 bases match TRBD1. This CDR3 is built from 14 residues. CDR1 and CDR2 (germline): SGHRS, YFSETQ. V shed 7 bases and J 4 bases; nucleotides not matched to a gene: 9. The CDR3 sequence is CASFSGQGVTEAFF. CDR3 sequence (DNA): TGCGCCAGCTTCTCAGGACAGGGAGTCACTGAAGCTTTCTTT.

By its share, this clonotype is medium-sized. The V call is TRBV30, the J call TRBJ2-5; 7 nucleotides align to TRBD1. This CDR3 has 14 amino acids. Germline lookup yields CDR1 GTSNPN and CDR2 SVGIG (reference sequence). J gave up 4 bases and V 3 bases, and 8 bases lay outside the gene matches. The CDR3, as DNA: TGTGCCTGGAGCAGAACAGGGGTTGGAGAGACCCAGTACTTC. This codes for CAWSRTGVGETQYF.

By share, this clonotype counts as medium-sized (0.01 to 0.1%). The V and J genes are TRBV7-2 and TRBJ1-2; no reliable D call. CDR1 is SGHTA, CDR2 FQGNSA, per germline. The CDR3 runs to 13 residues. V gave up 3 bases and J gave up 6 bases, with 11 bases separating them. The CDR3 coding sequence is TGTGCCAGCAGCTTTTCGAGGGAGGATGGCTACACCTTC. This sequence encodes CASSFSREDGYTF.

By share of the sample, this clonotype is medium-sized. The chain is built from TRBV10-3 and TRBJ2-7, with D perhaps matching TRBD1 or TRBD2 (5 bases each). Per the germline V gene, CDR1 is ENHRY and CDR2 is SYGVKD. The CDR3 length is 14 residues. The V and J ends lost 0 bases and 4 bases respectively, with 10 bases between them. CDR3 in amino acids: CAISESWDRYEQYF. The CDR3 DNA reads TGTGCCATCAGTGAGTCTTGGGACCGATACGAGCAGTACTTC.